In its sample, the clone carrying this T cell receptor beta chain was seen once. Its specificity is not known. The data were obtained in a study of T cell responses to AZD1222 COVID-19 vaccine. The overall study: Doses given second, at about 4 or about 12 weeks, were pooled. Regarding the study as a whole: Targeting of unmutated variant regions was reportedly seen in nearly half of spike-specific TCRs. Donors skewed white British and female; clonal diversity was possibly underestimated.

Data came from immunoSEQ multiplex PCR; TCRdb stores just in-frame clones and leaves some out. This repertoire shows about 120,000 clones, about 88% found once; its top ten account for 2.4%. Per the germline V gene, CDR1 is LGHDT and CDR2 is YNNKEL (reference sequence). Trimming cost V 3 bases and J 8 bases, with 12 bases left between them. This CDR3 region has 13 residues. The chain has TRBV3-1 (or the pseudogene TRBV3-2) and TRBJ2-3; D is tentatively TRBD1 or TRBD2 (5 bases each). The receptor's source is an adult in good health. The sequencing here drew on peripheral blood, taken on day 0 of AZD1222 vaccination. CDR3 sequence: CASSQGRPGTQYF. CDR3 nucleotide sequence: TGTGCCAGCAGCCAGGGACGCCCGGGTACGCAGTATTTT.